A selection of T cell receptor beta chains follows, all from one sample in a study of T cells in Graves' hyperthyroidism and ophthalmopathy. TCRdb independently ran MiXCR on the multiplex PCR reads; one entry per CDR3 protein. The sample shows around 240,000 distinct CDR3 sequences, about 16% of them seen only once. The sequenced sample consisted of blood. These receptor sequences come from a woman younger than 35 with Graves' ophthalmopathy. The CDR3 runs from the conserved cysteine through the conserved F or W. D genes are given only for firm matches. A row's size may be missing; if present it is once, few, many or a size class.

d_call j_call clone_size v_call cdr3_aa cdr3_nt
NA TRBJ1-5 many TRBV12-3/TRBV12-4 CASSSNLRDTNQPQHF TGTGCCAGCAGTTCTAATCTCCGGGACACAAATCAGCCCCAGCATTTT
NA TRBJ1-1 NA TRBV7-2 CASSLRLGRNTEAFF TGTGCCAGCAGCTTACGGCTGGGCAGGAACACTGAAGCTTTCTTT
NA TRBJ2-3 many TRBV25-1 CASSAGYIGTDTQYF TGTGCCAGCAGTGCTGGGTACATTGGCACAGATACGCAGTATTTT
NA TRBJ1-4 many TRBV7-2 CASSLDRSSNEKLFF TGTGCCAGCAGCTTAGACAGGTCATCAAATGAAAAACTGTTTTTT
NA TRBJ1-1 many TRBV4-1 CASSQTGEAFF TGCGCCAGCAGCCAAACGGGTGAAGCTTTCTTT
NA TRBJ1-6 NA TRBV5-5 CASSLGQTYNSPLHF TGTGCCAGCAGCTTAGGACAAACCTATAATTCACCCCTCCACTTT
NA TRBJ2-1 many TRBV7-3 CASSLFLSGEQFF TGTGCCAGCAGCTTATTTCTTTCGGGTGAGCAGTTCTTC
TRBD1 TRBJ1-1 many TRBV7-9 CASSSDFDRGGTEAFF TGTGCCAGCAGCTCAGACTTTGACAGGGGAGGCACTGAAGCTTTCTTT
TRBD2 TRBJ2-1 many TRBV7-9 CASSGLAGGDNEQFF TGTGCCAGCAGCGGCTTAGCGGGAGGGGACAATGAGCAGTTCTTC
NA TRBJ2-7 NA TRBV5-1 CASSLDPGSEQYF TGCGCCAGCAGCTTGGATCCGGGGAGCGAGCAGTACTTC
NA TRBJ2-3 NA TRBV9 CASSVVGGRSTDTQYF TGTGCCAGCAGCGTAGTGGGCGGGCGAAGCACAGATACGCAGTATTTT
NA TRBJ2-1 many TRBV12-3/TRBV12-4 CASSLGTVNEQFF TGTGCCAGCAGTTTAGGGACAGTCAATGAGCAGTTCTTC
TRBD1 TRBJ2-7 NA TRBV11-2 CASSRRTGPYEQYF TGTGCCAGCAGCCGTCGGACAGGGCCCTACGAGCAGTACTTC
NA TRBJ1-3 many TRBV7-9 CASSLEGGDTIYF TGTGCCAGCAGCTTAGAGGGGGGAGACACCATATATTTT
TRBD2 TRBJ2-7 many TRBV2 CASSGSTSGVYEQYF TGTGCCAGCAGTGGCTCGACTAGCGGGGTCTACGAGCAGTACTTC
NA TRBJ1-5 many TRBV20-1 CSATPGRDQPQHF TGCAGTGCTACTCCGGGGCGCGATCAGCCCCAGCATTTT
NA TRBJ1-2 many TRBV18 CASSPNSGENGYTF TGTGCCAGCTCACCGAACTCAGGGGAGAATGGCTACACCTTC
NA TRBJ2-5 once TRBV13 CASSLSGAGETQYF TGCGCCAGCAGCTTGTCCGGGGCGGGAGAGACCCAGTACTTC
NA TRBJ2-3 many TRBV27 CASSYLSSTDTQYF TGTGCCAGCAGTTACCTAAGTAGCACAGATACGCAGTATTTT
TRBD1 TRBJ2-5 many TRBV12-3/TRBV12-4 CASSVVMTGQAQYF TGTGCCAGCAGTGTAGTCATGACAGGGCAAGCCCAGTACTTC
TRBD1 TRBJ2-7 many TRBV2 CASRDEGQGALEQYF TGTGCCAGCAGGGATGAGGGACAGGGGGCTTTGGAGCAGTACTTC
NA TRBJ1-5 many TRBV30 CAWSAEGKRNQPQHF TGTGCCTGGAGTGCCGAAGGGAAACGAAATCAGCCCCAGCATTTT
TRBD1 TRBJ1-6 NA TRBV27 CASSPTGLSSYNSPLHF TGTGCCAGCAGTCCGACAGGGCTGAGCTCCTATAATTCACCCCTCCACTTT